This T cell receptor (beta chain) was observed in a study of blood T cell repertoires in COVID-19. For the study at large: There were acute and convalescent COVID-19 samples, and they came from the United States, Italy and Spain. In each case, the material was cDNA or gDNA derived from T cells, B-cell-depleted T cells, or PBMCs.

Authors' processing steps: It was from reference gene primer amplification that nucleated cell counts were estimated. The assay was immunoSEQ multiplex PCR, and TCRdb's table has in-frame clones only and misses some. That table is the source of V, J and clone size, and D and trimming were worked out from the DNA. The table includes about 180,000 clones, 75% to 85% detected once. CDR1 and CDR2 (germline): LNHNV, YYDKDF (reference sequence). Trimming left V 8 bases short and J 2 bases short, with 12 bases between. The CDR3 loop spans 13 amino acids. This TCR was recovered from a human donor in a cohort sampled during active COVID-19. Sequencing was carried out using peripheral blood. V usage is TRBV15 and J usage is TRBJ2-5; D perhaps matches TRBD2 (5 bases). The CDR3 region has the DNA TGTGCCACCTTGCTAGGAGGTCAAGAGACCCAGTACTTC. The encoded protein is CATLLGGQETQYF.